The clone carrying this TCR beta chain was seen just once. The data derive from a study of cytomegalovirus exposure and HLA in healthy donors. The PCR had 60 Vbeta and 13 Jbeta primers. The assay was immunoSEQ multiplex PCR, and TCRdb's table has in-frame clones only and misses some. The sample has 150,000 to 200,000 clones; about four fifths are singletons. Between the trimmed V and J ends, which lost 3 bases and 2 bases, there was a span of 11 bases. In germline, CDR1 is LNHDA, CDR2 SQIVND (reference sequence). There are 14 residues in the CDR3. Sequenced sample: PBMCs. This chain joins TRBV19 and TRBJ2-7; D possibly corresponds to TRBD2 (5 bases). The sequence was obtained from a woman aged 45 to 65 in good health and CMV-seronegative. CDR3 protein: CASSITGITYEQYF. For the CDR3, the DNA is TGTGCCAGTAGTATCACCGGGATCACCTACGAGCAGTACTTC.